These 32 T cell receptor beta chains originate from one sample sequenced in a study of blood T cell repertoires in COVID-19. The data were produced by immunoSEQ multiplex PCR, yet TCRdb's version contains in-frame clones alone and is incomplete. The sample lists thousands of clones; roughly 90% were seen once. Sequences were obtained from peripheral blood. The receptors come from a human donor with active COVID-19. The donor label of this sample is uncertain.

CDR3 in DNA: TGTGCCATTCTGGACAGAGATTCGAACACTGAAGCTTTCTTT. Translating gives CAILDRDSNTEAFF. The chain recombines TRBV19 with TRBJ1-1; D may be TRBD1 (6 bases). Germline-derived CDR1 and CDR2 are LNHDA and SQIVND (reference sequence). The CDR3 is 14 amino acids. With 10 bases removed from V and 1 base from J, the gap between germline ends came to 16 bases.

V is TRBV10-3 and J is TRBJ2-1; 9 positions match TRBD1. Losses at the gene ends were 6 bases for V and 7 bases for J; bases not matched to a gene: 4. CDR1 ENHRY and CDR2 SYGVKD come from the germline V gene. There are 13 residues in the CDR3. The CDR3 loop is CAIRGGQGNEQFF. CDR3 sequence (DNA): TGTGCCATCAGAGGGGGACAGGGTAATGAGCAGTTCTTC.

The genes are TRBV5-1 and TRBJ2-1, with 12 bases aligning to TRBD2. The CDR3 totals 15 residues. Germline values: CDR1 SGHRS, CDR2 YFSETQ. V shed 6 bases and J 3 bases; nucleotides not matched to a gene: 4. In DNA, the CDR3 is TGCGCCAGCAACCTAGCGGGAGGGGGCTACAATGAGCAGTTCTTC. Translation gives CASNLAGGGYNEQFF.

The CDR3 nucleotides are TGTGCCAGCAGCTTACCGAGGACAGGGTTGGGGATCGAACAGTACTTC. Protein sequence: CASSLPRTGLGIEQYF. The chain couples TRBV7-9 to TRBJ2-4; 8 bases are a match to TRBD1. V trimming: 2 bases; J trimming: 13 bases; junction bases outside the gene matches: 16. CDR3 length equals 16 residues. The germline gives CDR1 SEHNR, CDR2 FQNEAQ (reference sequence).

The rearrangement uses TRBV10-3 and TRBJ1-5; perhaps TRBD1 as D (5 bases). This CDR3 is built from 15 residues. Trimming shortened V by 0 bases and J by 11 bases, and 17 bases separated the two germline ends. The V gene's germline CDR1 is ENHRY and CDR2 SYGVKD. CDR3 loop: CAISESTGGVGAQHF. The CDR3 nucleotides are TGTGCCATCAGTGAGTCGACGGGGGGGGTCGGAGCCCAGCATTTT.

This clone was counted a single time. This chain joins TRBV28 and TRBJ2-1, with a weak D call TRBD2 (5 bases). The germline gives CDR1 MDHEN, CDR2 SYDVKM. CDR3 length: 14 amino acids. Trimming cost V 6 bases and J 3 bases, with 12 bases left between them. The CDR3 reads CASSTQGLYNEQFF. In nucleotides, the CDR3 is TGTGCCAGCAGCACTCAAGGACTCTACAATGAGCAGTTCTTC.

The CDR3 reads CASSQGASGGESTDTQYF. The CDR3 DNA sequence: TGTGCCAGCAGCCAAGGGGCTAGCGGGGGGGAAAGCACAGATACGCAGTATTTT. The chain joins TRBV4-2 to TRBJ2-3; TRBD2 matches at 12 bases. Trimming removed 1 base from V and 0 bases from J; junction bases left unmatched: 5. CDR3 length equals 18 residues. Germline V gene lookup returns CDR1 LGHNA and CDR2 YNFKEQ.

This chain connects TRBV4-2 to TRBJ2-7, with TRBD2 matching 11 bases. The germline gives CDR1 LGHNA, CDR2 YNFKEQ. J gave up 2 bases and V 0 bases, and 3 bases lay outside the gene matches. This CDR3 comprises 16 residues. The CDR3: CASSQDELAGAYEQYF. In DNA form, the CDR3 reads TGTGCCAGCAGCCAAGATGAACTAGCGGGGGCCTACGAGCAGTACTTC.

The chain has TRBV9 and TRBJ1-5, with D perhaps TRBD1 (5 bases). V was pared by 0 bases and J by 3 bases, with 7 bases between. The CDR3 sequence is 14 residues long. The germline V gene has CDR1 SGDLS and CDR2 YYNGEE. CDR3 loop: CASSVDGANQPQHF. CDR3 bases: TGTGCCAGCAGCGTAGATGGGGCCAATCAGCCCCAGCATTTT.

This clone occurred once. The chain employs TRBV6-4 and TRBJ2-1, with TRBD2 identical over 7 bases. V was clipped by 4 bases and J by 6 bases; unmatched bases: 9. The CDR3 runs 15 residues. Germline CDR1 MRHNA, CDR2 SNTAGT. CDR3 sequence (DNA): TGTGCCAGCAGTGTTGGCGGGAGCGGTGGCAATGAGCAGTTCTTC. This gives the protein CASSVGGSGGNEQFF.

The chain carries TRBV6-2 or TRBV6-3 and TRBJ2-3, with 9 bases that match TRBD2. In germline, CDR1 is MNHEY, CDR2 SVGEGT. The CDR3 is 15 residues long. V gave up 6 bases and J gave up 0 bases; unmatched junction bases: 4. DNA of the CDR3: TGTGCCAGCAGCCCGCTAGCGGGAAGCACAGATACGCAGTATTTT. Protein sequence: CASSPLAGSTDTQYF.

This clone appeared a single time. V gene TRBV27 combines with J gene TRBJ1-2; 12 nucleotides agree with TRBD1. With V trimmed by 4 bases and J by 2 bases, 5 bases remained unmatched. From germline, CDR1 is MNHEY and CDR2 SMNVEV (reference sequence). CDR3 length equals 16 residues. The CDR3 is CASSSGQGARNYGYTF. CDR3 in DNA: TGTGCCAGCAGTTCGGGACAGGGGGCCCGAAACTATGGCTACACCTTC.

CDR3 loop: CASSYVASSDTQYF. In DNA, the CDR3 is TGTGCCAGCAGTTACGTCGCTAGCTCAGATACGCAGTATTTT. The rearrangement links TRBV6-2 or TRBV6-3 to TRBJ2-3, with D possibly TRBD2 on 5 matching bases. The germline V and J ends were trimmed by 2 bases and 4 bases, with 10 bases remaining between them. Per the germline V gene, CDR1 is MNHEY and CDR2 is SVGEGT. The CDR3 is 14 residues long.

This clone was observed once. The CDR3 spells CASSARTGDYAGYTF. The CDR3 region has the DNA TGTGCCAGCAGTGCCAGGACAGGGGACTATGCTGGCTACACCTTC. The V call is TRBV6-6, the J call TRBJ1-2; 9 bases fit TRBD1. The CDR3 spans 15 residues. J gave up 7 bases and V 5 bases, and 11 bases lay outside the gene matches. CDR1 MNHNY and CDR2 SVGAGI come from the germline V gene (reference sequence).

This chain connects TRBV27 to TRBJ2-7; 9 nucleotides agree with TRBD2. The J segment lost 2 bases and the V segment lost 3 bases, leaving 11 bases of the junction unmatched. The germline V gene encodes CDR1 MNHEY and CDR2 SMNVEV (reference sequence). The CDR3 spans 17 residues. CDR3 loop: CASSFHLAGNSPYEQYF. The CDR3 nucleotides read TGTGCCAGCAGTTTCCACCTAGCGGGGAACTCACCCTACGAGCAGTACTTC.

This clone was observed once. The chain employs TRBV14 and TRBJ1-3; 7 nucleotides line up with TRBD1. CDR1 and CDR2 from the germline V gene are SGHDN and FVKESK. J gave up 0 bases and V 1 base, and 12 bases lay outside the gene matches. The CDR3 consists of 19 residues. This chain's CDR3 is CASSQVEDRYRRSGNTIYF. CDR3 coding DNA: TGTGCCAGCAGCCAAGTGGAGGACAGGTACCGACGCTCTGGAAACACCATATATTTT.

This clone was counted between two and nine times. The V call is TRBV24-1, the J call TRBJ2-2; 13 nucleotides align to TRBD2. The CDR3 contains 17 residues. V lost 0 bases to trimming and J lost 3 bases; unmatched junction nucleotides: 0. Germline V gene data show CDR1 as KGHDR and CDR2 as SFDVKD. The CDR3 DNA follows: TGTGCCACCAGTGATTTGACTAGCGGGGGGGACACCGGGGAGCTGTTTTTT. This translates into CATSDLTSGGDTGELFF.

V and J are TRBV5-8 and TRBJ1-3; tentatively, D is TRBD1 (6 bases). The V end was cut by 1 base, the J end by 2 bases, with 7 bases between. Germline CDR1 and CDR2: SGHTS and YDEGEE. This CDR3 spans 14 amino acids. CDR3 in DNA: TGTGCCAGCAGCTTGAGGGGGACTGGAAACACCATATATTTT. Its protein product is CASSLRGTGNTIYF.

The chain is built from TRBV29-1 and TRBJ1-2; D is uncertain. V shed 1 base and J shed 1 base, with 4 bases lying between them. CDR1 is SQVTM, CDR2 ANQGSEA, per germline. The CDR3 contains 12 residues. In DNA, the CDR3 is TGCAGCGTTGAAGCCAATAACTATGGCTACACCTTC. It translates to CSVEANNYGYTF.

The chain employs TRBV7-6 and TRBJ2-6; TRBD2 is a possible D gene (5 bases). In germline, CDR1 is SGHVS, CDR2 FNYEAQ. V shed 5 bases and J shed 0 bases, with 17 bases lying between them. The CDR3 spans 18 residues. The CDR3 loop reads CASSRRPGKSSGANVLTF. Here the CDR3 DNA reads TGTGCCAGCAGCCGACGGCCGGGGAAGAGCTCTGGGGCCAACGTCCTGACTTTC.

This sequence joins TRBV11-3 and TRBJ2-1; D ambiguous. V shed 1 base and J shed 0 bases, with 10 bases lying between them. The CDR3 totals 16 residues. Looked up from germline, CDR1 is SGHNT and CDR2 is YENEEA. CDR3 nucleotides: TGTGCCAGCAGCTTAGGAGCGTCCAGCTCCTACAATGAGCAGTTCTTC. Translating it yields CASSLGASSSYNEQFF. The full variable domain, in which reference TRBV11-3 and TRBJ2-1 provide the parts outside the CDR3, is EAGVVQSPRYKIIEKKQPVAFWCNPISGHNTLYWYLQNLGQGPELLIRYENEEAVDDSQLPKDRFSAERLKGVDSTLKIQPAELGDSAVYLCASSLGASSSYNEQFFGPGTRLTVL.

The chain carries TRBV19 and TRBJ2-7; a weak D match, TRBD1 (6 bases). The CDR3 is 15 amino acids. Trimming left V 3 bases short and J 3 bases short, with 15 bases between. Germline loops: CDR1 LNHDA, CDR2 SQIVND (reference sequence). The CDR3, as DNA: TGTGCCAGTAGTATCCGGGACAATTTCTACTACGAGCAGTACTTC. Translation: CASSIRDNFYYEQYF.

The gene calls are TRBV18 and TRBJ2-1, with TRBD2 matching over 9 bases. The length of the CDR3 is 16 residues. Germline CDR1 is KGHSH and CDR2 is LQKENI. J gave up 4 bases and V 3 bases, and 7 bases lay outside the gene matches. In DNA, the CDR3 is TGTGCCAGCTCACCCCCTACTGCGGGAGGGTACAATGAGCAGTTCTTC. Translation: CASSPPTAGGYNEQFF.

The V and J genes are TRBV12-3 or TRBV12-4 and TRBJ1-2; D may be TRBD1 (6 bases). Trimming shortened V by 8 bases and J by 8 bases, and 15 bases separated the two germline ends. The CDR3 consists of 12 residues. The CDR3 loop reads CASGGGGRGYTF. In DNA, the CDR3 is TGTGCCAGCGGAGGGGGGGGCAGAGGCTACACCTTC.

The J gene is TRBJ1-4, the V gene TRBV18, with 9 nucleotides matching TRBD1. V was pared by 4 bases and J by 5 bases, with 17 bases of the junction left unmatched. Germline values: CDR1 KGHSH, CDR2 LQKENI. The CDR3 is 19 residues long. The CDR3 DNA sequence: TGTGCCAGCTCACTCCAACCGGGACAGGGCCGAGTGGGGAATGAAAAACTGTTTTTT. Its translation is CASSLQPGQGRVGNEKLFF.

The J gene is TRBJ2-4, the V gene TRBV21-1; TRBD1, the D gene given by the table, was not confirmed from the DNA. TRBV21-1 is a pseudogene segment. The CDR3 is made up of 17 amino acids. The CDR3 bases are TGTGCCAGCAGCAAAAACCGGACAGGGCAAACCAAAAACATTCAGTACTTC. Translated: CASSKNRTGQTKNIQYF.

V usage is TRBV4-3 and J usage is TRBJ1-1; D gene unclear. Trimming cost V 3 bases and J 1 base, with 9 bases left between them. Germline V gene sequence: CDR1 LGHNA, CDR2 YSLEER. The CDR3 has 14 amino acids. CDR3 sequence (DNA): TGCGCCAGCAGCCACCCAGAGGGGAACACTGAAGCTTTCTTT. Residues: CASSHPEGNTEAFF.

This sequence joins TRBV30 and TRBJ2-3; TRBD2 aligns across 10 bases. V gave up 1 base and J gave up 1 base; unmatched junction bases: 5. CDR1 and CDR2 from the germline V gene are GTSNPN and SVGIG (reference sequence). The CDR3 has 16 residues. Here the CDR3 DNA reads TGTGCCTGGAGTGCCTTAGCGGGGGGCGGCACAGATACGCAGTATTTT. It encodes CAWSALAGGGTDTQYF.

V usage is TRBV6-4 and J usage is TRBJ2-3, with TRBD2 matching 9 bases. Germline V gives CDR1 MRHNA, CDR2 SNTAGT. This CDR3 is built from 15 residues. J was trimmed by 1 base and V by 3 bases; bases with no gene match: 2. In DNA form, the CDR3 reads TGTGCCAGCAGTGAAGAGCGGGGGGGCACAGATACGCAGTATTTT. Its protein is CASSEERGGTDTQYF.

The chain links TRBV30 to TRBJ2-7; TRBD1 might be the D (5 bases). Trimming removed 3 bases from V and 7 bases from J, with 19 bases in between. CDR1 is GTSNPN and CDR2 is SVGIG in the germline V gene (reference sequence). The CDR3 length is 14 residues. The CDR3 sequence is CAWSQGLPTKEQYF. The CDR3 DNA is TGTGCCTGGAGCCAGGGATTACCCACAAAGGAGCAGTACTTC.

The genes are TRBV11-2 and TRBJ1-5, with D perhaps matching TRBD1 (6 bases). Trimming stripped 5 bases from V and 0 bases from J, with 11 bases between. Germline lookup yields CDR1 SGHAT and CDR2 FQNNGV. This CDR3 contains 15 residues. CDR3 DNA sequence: TGTGCCAGCAGCCTACAGGGTAATAGCAATCAGCCCCAGCATTTT. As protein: CASSLQGNSNQPQHF.

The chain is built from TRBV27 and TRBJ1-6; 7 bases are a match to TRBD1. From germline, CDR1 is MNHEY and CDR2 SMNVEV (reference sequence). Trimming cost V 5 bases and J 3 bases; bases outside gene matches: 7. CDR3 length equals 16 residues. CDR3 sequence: CASSPSTGNYNSPLHF. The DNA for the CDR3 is TGTGCCAGCAGTCCGTCGACAGGGAACTATAATTCACCCCTCCACTTT.